Below, one T cell receptor beta chain is given with its context. Its cognate antigen has yet to be identified. Qualities for individual bases were not recorded, and no much larger clone is one base off. The data were obtained in a study of shared clonotypes between healthy human individuals (dated by TCRdb to between 2020 and 2021). At the level of the whole study: A couple of women and three men aged 18 to 49 years were included in the cohort. The study deeply sequenced blood TCR repertoires of about 5 healthy adults to estimate repertoire size and the extent of clonotype sharing between individuals. For each donor, three plates each were used for CD4 naive and CD4 memory, two plates were used for CD8 naive, and one plate was used for CD8 memory. Between about 0.9 and 8.9 billion PBMCs per donor were obtained by leukapheresis. Libraries were prepared and TCR repertoires were sequenced by different laboratories using diverse techniques, in order to increase sequencing depth and limit assay-specific biases. What the work shows at the level of the full study, not this receptor alone: Pairwise subsampling indicated that sequencing depth was expected to affect the degree of clonotype sharing among donors. Compared with non-shared clonotypes, the clonotypes found in all four sorted-subset donors had higher generation probabilities. Only blood was sampled, and tissue TCR repertoires likely differ from those in blood. Because the study included a small number of donors, the genetic and exposure-history diversity represented was limited. Naive subsets generally had larger estimated clonotype richness than memory subsets. Even with the large sequencing depth, rarefaction of the sorted-subset datasets indicated that sequencing was incomplete. Approximately 5% of naive CD4, around 3.5% of naive CD8, roughly 2.5% of memory CD4, and around 0.4% of memory CD8 clonotypes were shared across a few donors.

TCR CDR3 regions were amplified from genomic DNA by multiplex PCR using the deep immunoSEQ assay. Extracted genomic DNA from each cell subset was distributed evenly across all wells of several immunoSEQ 96-well plates, and each plate was treated as a replicate. For sorted subsets, roughly 0.2 ug genomic DNA, equal to 30,000 to 35,000 T cell genomes, was loaded into each replicate PCR. The purified libraries were quantified using a Qubit 3.0 fluorometer, sized with a Bioanalyzer 2100, and then quantified again using the KAPA Library Quantification kit. Every immunoSEQ 96-well plate was sequenced on a dedicated single-read 150-cycle Illumina NextSeq 550 flow cell. The published analysis was carried out like this. Because only junctional sequences without quality scores were contained in the immunoSEQ output, filtering matching that applied to full-length reads could not be performed. To assign V/J genes and CDR3, sequences were annotated against IMGT germline references using PyIR, a Python wrapper for IgBLAST v1.9. Reads were filtered out if the reads had weak V/J assignments (E-value above 1e-6), no CDR3, stop codons, out-of-frame junctions, or ambiguous translated residues. A V3J clonotype was defined by an identical inferred V gene, J gene, and CDR3 amino acid sequence. Percentage overlap between repertoires was calculated by dividing the number of shared unique clonotypes by the size of the smaller repertoire. Richness of each repertoire was evaluated using RTK rarefaction, the Chao1 estimator, and Recon v2.1 estimates of unobserved clonotypes. OLGA was used to compute generation probabilities for all TCRbeta clonotypes that the gDNA method yielded from a few donors. TCRdb took this table from immuneACCESS and kept in-frame rearrangements with V and J called. Such tables lack part of the clones; where checked against another copy, unresolved V genes explain under half of the gap, and the rest is unexplained. V, J and clone size derive from that table, while D and trimming were established from the DNA sequence. Here the sample has about 2.3 million clones; approximately 95% occur a single time. The ten largest account for 0.39% of the sample.

The donors were healthy, HIV-negative adults who had no recently reported acute infections or vaccinations. All donors were Caucasian adults living in Nashville, Tennessee, USA. CD4+ T cells were enriched by magnetic negative selection; naive cells were then positively selected on CD45RA, and the negative fraction formed the memory subset. Blood was obtained by leukapheresis, after which PBMCs were separated by Ficoll-Histopaque density gradient centrifugation and cryopreserved in liquid nitrogen vapor phase. Analytical flow cytometry was used to check the purity and quantity of each magnetically sorted T cell population. Genomic DNA was isolated from each sorted fraction and quantified by UV absorbance on a Nanodrop 2000c. The sequence derives from a man aged 18 to 29 in good health. Some clones in this sample may be carry-over from other donors' samples. Sequenced: naive CD4+ T cells from PBMCs. In the paper's terms, the cell subset or site label means: CD45RA+ positively selected.

DNA sequence: TGCAGCGTTTACCCAATGGTGGCGAACACTGAAGCTTTCTTT. It translates as CSVYPMVANTEAFF. This chain joins TRBV29-1 to TRBJ1-1; a confident D gene designation cannot be given. V and J lose 5 bases and 1 base, and a span of 14 bases separates them. From the cysteine up to the phenylalanine, the CDR3 has a length of 14 residues. Here the CDR3 DNA is all that survives: 42 bases in frame from base 1. From the germline V gene, CDR1 is SQVTM and CDR2 is ANQGSEA.